These T cell receptor beta chains were read from a single sample in a study of Ad26.COV2.S vaccination and SARS-CoV-2 variants. Method: immunoSEQ multiplex PCR; TCRdb's copy keeps in-frame clones and lacks some. The sample has almost 400,000 clones, roughly 90% seen once; the top ten hold around 1.9%. This specimen was peripheral blood, taken in a trial of Ad26.COV2.S vaccine versus placebo. The origin of the receptors is a person between 18 and 65 years old who received the Ad26.COV2.S COVID-19 vaccine or a placebo. Both conserved end residues are part of each CDR3. Each record gives: V gene, J gene, D gene, clone size, CDR3 DNA, CDR3 protein. D genes are given only for firm matches. Clone size is not always given. Where it is, it says once, few, many or a class for expanded clones.

v_call: TRBV11-2
j_call: TRBJ2-2
d_call: TRBD2
clone_size: .
cdr3_nt: TGTGCCAGCAGCCTTATAGCGGGAGAAATACCCGGGGAGCTGTTTTTT
cdr3_aa: CASSLIAGEIPGELFF

v_call: TRBV18
j_call: TRBJ2-5
d_call: .
clone_size: .
cdr3_nt: TGTGCCAGCTCACCGGCAAGTTTAGAGACCCAGTACTTC
cdr3_aa: CASSPASLETQYF

v_call: TRBV7-2
j_call: TRBJ2-7
d_call: .
clone_size: .
cdr3_nt: TGTGCCAGCAGTCCTAAGGTCACCCCCTACGAGCAGTACTTC
cdr3_aa: CASSPKVTPYEQYF

v_call: TRBV18
j_call: TRBJ1-4
d_call: .
clone_size: once
cdr3_nt: TGTGCCAGCTCACCACCGAGCGAAGGGGCGGAAAAACTGTTTTTT
cdr3_aa: CASSPPSEGAEKLFF

v_call: TRBV10-3
j_call: TRBJ2-1
d_call: TRBD2
clone_size: .
cdr3_nt: TGTGCCATCAGTGATAGCGGGAGGCCAACCGGAGAGCAGTTCTTC
cdr3_aa: CAISDSGRPTGEQFF

v_call: TRBV7-8
j_call: TRBJ1-1
d_call: .
clone_size: .
cdr3_nt: TGTGCCAGCAGCTTAGCAAAGGAGGGGAGTGAAGCTTTCTTT
cdr3_aa: CASSLAKEGSEAFF

v_call: TRBV6-5
j_call: TRBJ2-7
d_call: .
clone_size: .
cdr3_nt: TGTGCCAGCAGTCCTTCCCTTCCATCCTACGAGCAGTACTTC
cdr3_aa: CASSPSLPSYEQYF

v_call: TRBV2
j_call: TRBJ2-1
d_call: .
clone_size: once
cdr3_nt: TGTGCCAGCAGTGTAACACTGGCAGGGTGGGACAATGAGCAGTTCTTC
cdr3_aa: CASSVTLAGWDNEQFF

v_call: TRBV6-2/TRBV6-3
j_call: TRBJ2-1
d_call: TRBD2
clone_size: few
cdr3_nt: TGTGCCAGCAGTCCCGGGACTAGCACCTACAATGAGCAGTTCTTC
cdr3_aa: CASSPGTSTYNEQFF

v_call: TRBV7-8
j_call: TRBJ1-5
d_call: TRBD1
clone_size: .
cdr3_nt: TGTGCCAGCAGCTCGAGGGGACAGGGGTTATATCAGCCCCAGCATTTT
cdr3_aa: CASSSRGQGLYQPQHF

v_call: TRBV14
j_call: TRBJ1-1
d_call: .
clone_size: .
cdr3_nt: TGTGCCAGCAGCGTAAACATGAACACTGAAGCTTTCTTT
cdr3_aa: CASSVNMNTEAFF

v_call: TRBV7-2
j_call: TRBJ2-3
d_call: .
clone_size: .
cdr3_nt: TGTGCCAGCAGGTCCCCTTTGCACACAGATACGCAGTATTTT
cdr3_aa: CASRSPLHTDTQYF

v_call: TRBV21-1
j_call: TRBJ2-1
d_call: .
clone_size: .
cdr3_nt: TGTGCCAGCAGCCGGTGGGGAGAATTCAATGAGCAGTTCTTC
cdr3_aa: CASSRWGEFNEQFF

v_call: TRBV6-2/TRBV6-3
j_call: TRBJ2-3
d_call: .
clone_size: .
cdr3_nt: TGTGCCAGCAGTTACAGTCGGGAGCGCCCCACAGATACGCAGTATTTT
cdr3_aa: CASSYSRERPTDTQYF

v_call: TRBV30
j_call: TRBJ2-3
d_call: .
clone_size: .
cdr3_nt: TGTGCCTGGAGTGAGGGGAGGACTAGCACAGATACGCAGTATTTT
cdr3_aa: CAWSEGRTSTDTQYF

v_call: TRBV29-1
j_call: TRBJ1-5
d_call: TRBD1
clone_size: .
cdr3_nt: TGCAGCGTTGCGGGACAGGAGAATCAGCCCCAGCATTTT
cdr3_aa: CSVAGQENQPQHF

v_call: TRBV28
j_call: TRBJ2-7
d_call: .
clone_size: many
cdr3_nt: TGTGCCAGCAGTTCCCTCACCCCTAAAGAGCAGTACTTC
cdr3_aa: CASSSLTPKEQYF

v_call: TRBV28
j_call: TRBJ2-3
d_call: TRBD2
clone_size: .
cdr3_nt: TGTGCCAGCAGTTTTGTGGTAGCGGGGAAAGATACGCAGTATTTT
cdr3_aa: CASSFVVAGKDTQYF

v_call: TRBV28
j_call: TRBJ2-1
d_call: .
clone_size: .
cdr3_nt: TGTGCCAGCAGTTACTCGAGAGAGCAGTTCTTC
cdr3_aa: CASSYSREQFF

v_call: TRBV9
j_call: TRBJ2-7
d_call: TRBD2
clone_size: .
cdr3_nt: TGTGCCAGCAGCAGGTCTAGCGGGAGGAACGGCTACGAGCAGTACTTC
cdr3_aa: CASSRSSGRNGYEQYF

v_call: TRBV6-5
j_call: TRBJ2-7
d_call: .
clone_size: .
cdr3_nt: TGTGCCAGCAGTTACTCGAAGCGTCAGAAGGCGAGCGAGCAGTACTTC
cdr3_aa: CASSYSKRQKASEQYF

v_call: TRBV9
j_call: TRBJ2-7
d_call: TRBD2
clone_size: .
cdr3_nt: TGTGCCAGCAGCGTAGTAAAGCGGGAGGTTTACGAGCAGTACTTC
cdr3_aa: CASSVVKREVYEQYF

v_call: TRBV3-1/TRBV3-2
j_call: TRBJ1-6
d_call: TRBD1
clone_size: .
cdr3_nt: TGTGCCAGCAGCCAAGATTGGAGGGACAGGGTTAATAGTAATTCACCCCTCCACTTT
cdr3_aa: CASSQDWRDRVNSNSPLHF

v_call: TRBV28
j_call: TRBJ1-5
d_call: .
clone_size: .
cdr3_nt: TGTGCCAGCAGTTTTTTCGGGGCCAATCAGCCCCAGCATTTT
cdr3_aa: CASSFFGANQPQHF

v_call: TRBV5-6
j_call: TRBJ1-4
d_call: .
clone_size: .
cdr3_nt: TGTGCCAGCAGCTTGGAAAGTACAGGGATCACTAATGAAAAACTGTTTTTT
cdr3_aa: CASSLESTGITNEKLFF

v_call: TRBV3-1/TRBV3-2
j_call: TRBJ1-2
d_call: .
clone_size: .
cdr3_nt: TGTGCCAGCAGCCAAGAGGGGGGGCTTTATGGCTACACCTTC
cdr3_aa: CASSQEGGLYGYTF

v_call: TRBV7-2
j_call: TRBJ2-2
d_call: .
clone_size: once
cdr3_nt: TGTGCCAGCAGCGTAGCCGGTCACACCGGGGAGCTGTTTTTT
cdr3_aa: CASSVAGHTGELFF

v_call: TRBV5-1
j_call: TRBJ1-2
d_call: .
clone_size: once
cdr3_nt: TGCGCCAGCAGCTGGGACACTAACTATGGCTACACCTTC
cdr3_aa: CASSWDTNYGYTF

v_call: TRBV27
j_call: TRBJ2-1
d_call: .
clone_size: .
cdr3_nt: TGTGCCAGCAGTTTGCGACTGATAACTTACAATGAGCAGTTCTTC
cdr3_aa: CASSLRLITYNEQFF

v_call: TRBV28
j_call: TRBJ1-1
d_call: .
clone_size: .
cdr3_nt: TGTGCCAGCAGTTTTGGACGGATGAACACTGAAGCTTTCTTT
cdr3_aa: CASSFGRMNTEAFF

v_call: TRBV18
j_call: TRBJ2-2
d_call: .
clone_size: .
cdr3_nt: TGTGCCAGCTCACTAGCGGTAGCGGTGCACCCCGGGGAGCTGTTTTTT
cdr3_aa: CASSLAVAVHPGELFF

v_call: TRBV5-1
j_call: TRBJ1-4
d_call: .
clone_size: .
cdr3_nt: TGCGCCAGCTCACTGACCCCTAATGAAAAACTGTTTTTT
cdr3_aa: CASSLTPNEKLFF

v_call: TRBV6-5
j_call: TRBJ1-3
d_call: .
clone_size: .
cdr3_nt: TGTGCCACCAGATACGGCACCTCTGGAAACACCATATATTTT
cdr3_aa: CATRYGTSGNTIYF

v_call: TRBV19
j_call: TRBJ1-5
d_call: TRBD1
clone_size: .
cdr3_nt: TGTGCCAGTAGAAGACAGGGTCTAAATCAGCCCCAGCATTTT
cdr3_aa: CASRRQGLNQPQHF

v_call: TRBV28
j_call: TRBJ2-5
d_call: .
clone_size: .
cdr3_nt: TGTGCCAGCAGCCCTGGGGGCGGGAACCTACAAGAGACCCAGTACTTC
cdr3_aa: CASSPGGGNLQETQYF

v_call: TRBV7-3
j_call: TRBJ2-1
d_call: TRBD2
clone_size: .
cdr3_nt: TGTGCCAGCAGCCTCAGGACTAGCGGGACCGGCAATGAGCAGTTCTTC
cdr3_aa: CASSLRTSGTGNEQFF

v_call: TRBV2
j_call: TRBJ2-4
d_call: TRBD2
clone_size: .
cdr3_nt: TGTGCCAGCAAGGAACTAGCGGGCCCCCTAGCCAAAAACATTCAGTACTTC
cdr3_aa: CASKELAGPLAKNIQYF

v_call: TRBV18
j_call: TRBJ2-1
d_call: .
clone_size: .
cdr3_nt: TGTGCCAGCTCACCAGCTAGGGGCAATGAGCAGTTCTTC
cdr3_aa: CASSPARGNEQFF

v_call: TRBV18
j_call: TRBJ2-5
d_call: TRBD1
clone_size: .
cdr3_nt: TGTGCCAGCTCACCAGCGACAGGGGGCTTGGAGACCCAGTACTTC
cdr3_aa: CASSPATGGLETQYF

v_call: TRBV19
j_call: TRBJ2-1
d_call: TRBD2
clone_size: .
cdr3_nt: TGTGCCAGTAGTATCAATCGCGGGAGGGGTTACAATGAGCAGTTCTTC
cdr3_aa: CASSINRGRGYNEQFF